The subject of this entry is one T cell receptor (beta chain). These data belong to a study of preoperative IRX-2 immunotherapy in early breast cancer. The method was immunoSEQ multiplex PCR; TCRdb's version includes in-frame clones alone and lacks a portion of them. This table holds 20,000 to 30,000 clones, roughly nine tenths found once. The CDR3 is made up of 15 amino acids. The V end was cut by 4 bases, the J end by 0 bases, with 12 bases between. The V gene's germline CDR1 is SGHTS and CDR2 YDEGEE. The treatment is: preoperative locoregional IRX-2 cytokine immunotherapy. The chain uses TRBV5-8 and TRBJ2-3; possible D gene TRBD1, 6 bases. The origin of this receptor is a human donor with breast cancer. The sequencing here drew on tumor tissue, taken after IRX-2 immunotherapy. The CDR3 bases are TGTGCCAGCAGCCGATGGGGGCCTAGCACAGATACGCAGTATTTT. Its protein is CASSRWGPSTDTQYF.